These 30 T cell receptor beta chains share one sample of origin, sequenced in a study of blood T cell repertoires in COVID-19. Using immunoSEQ multiplex PCR, the repertoire was profiled, and TCRdb retains in-frame clones only, with some absent. The data hold approximately 250,000 clones, with roughly 84% observed a single time. The sequencing sample was made of peripheral blood. The origin of the receptors is a woman in her fifties or sixties with acute or convalescent COVID-19.

The chain uses TRBV19 and TRBJ2-1; 11 bases match TRBD2. The germline gives CDR1 LNHDA, CDR2 SQIVND (reference sequence). With V trimmed by 3 bases and J by 9 bases, 10 bases remained unmatched. There are 16 residues in the CDR3. This CDR3 is CASSIQTSGRMSEQFF. CDR3 nucleotide sequence: TGTGCCAGTAGTATCCAAACTAGCGGGAGAATGAGTGAGCAGTTCTTC.

This clone was observed a single time. V and J are TRBV30 and TRBJ1-2; 8 nucleotides line up with TRBD1. In germline, CDR1 is GTSNPN, CDR2 SVGIG (reference sequence). With V trimmed by 3 bases and J by 0 bases, 0 bases remained unmatched. This CDR3 spans 13 amino acids. The CDR3 sequence: CAWRQGANYGYTF. In DNA form, the CDR3 reads TGTGCCTGGAGACAGGGGGCTAACTATGGCTACACCTTC.

The chain joins TRBV3-1 (or the pseudogene TRBV3-2) to TRBJ1-2, with D unclear. The germline V gene encodes CDR1 LGHDT and CDR2 YNNKEL (reference sequence). The CDR3 is 15 amino acids. The germline V and J ends were trimmed by 4 bases and 7 bases, with 19 bases remaining between them. CDR3 amino acids: CASSLRQALPSGYTF. The CDR3 DNA sequence: TGTGCCAGCAGCCTTCGACAAGCTCTCCCTTCTGGCTACACCTTC.

In DNA form, the CDR3 reads TGTGCCAGTAGACCAGGGCTCTCTTCGGAAAAACTGTTTTTT. Protein: CASRPGLSSEKLFF. The J gene is TRBJ1-4, the V gene TRBV19; a possible D gene is TRBD1 (5 bases). Trimming took 6 bases from V and 8 from J, leaving 16 bases between them. CDR1 is LNHDA, CDR2 SQIVND, per germline (reference sequence). The length of the CDR3 is 14 residues.

The V gene is TRBV6-1, the J gene TRBJ2-5, with 10 bases aligning to TRBD2. The CDR3 covers 17 residues. Germline V lookup: CDR1 MNHNS, CDR2 SASEGT. Germline trimming cut 2 bases from V and 5 bases from J; bases unmatched to any gene: 11. The CDR3 DNA follows: TGTGCCAGCAGTGAACAACTAGCGGGGACCTACCTGGAGACCCAGTACTTC. Its protein product is CASSEQLAGTYLETQYF.

The chain has TRBV10-3 and TRBJ1-2, with D maybe TRBD1 (5 bases). V gave up 4 bases and J gave up 6 bases, with 15 bases separating them. In germline, CDR1 is ENHRY, CDR2 SYGVKD. This CDR3 is 14 amino acids long. The CDR3 DNA reads as TGTGCCATCAGTGTGCGTGGGGGGGAAGATGGCTACACCTTC. Its translation is CAISVRGGEDGYTF.

The chain is built from TRBV5-1 and TRBJ1-1; 10 bases are a match to TRBD1. V trimming: 3 bases; J trimming: 3 bases; junction bases outside the gene matches: 2. Per germline, CDR1 SGHRS and CDR2 YFSETQ. The CDR3 runs to 14 residues. The CDR3 DNA follows: TGCGCCAGCAGCTCGACAGGGGGCCACACTGAAGCTTTCTTT. Its protein is CASSSTGGHTEAFF.

The rearrangement uses TRBV11-2 and TRBJ1-3, with D hard to call. The CDR3 extends over 14 amino acids. Germline CDR1 SGHAT, CDR2 FQNNGV. V was clipped by 3 bases and J by 4 bases, with 10 bases between them. The CDR3 DNA sequence: TGTGCCAGCAGCTTGGTTCAGGCCGGAAACACCATATATTTT. This sequence encodes CASSLVQAGNTIYF.

This sequence joins TRBV28 and TRBJ2-5, with D unclear. This CDR3 is 12 amino acids long. Trimming removed 2 bases from V and 2 bases from J, with 3 bases in between. The V gene's germline CDR1 is MDHEN and CDR2 SYDVKM. The CDR3 DNA reads TGTGCCAGCAGTTTACCTCAAGAGACCCAGTACTTC. It translates to CASSLPQETQYF.

The chain uses TRBV6-2 or TRBV6-3 and TRBJ2-2, with 15 positions matching TRBD2. There are 18 residues in the CDR3. Germline lookup yields CDR1 MNHEY and CDR2 SVGEGT. The V and J ends lost 5 bases and 4 bases, in that order; junction bases with no gene match: 8. The DNA for the CDR3 is TGTGCCAGCAGTGGAGGACTAGCGGGGGGGCCGGGCACCGGGGAGCTGTTTTTT. Amino acid sequence: CASSGGLAGGPGTGELFF.

This clone was picked up a small number of times. The chain couples TRBV7-3 to TRBJ2-3, with TRBD2 identical over 7 bases. The CDR3 totals 15 residues. Germline lookup yields CDR1 SGHTA and CDR2 FQGTGA. The ends lost 10 bases at V and 2 bases at J; junction bases unmatched: 12. For the CDR3, the DNA is TGTGCCACCGCCTACGGGGGGAACCCCACAGATACGCAGTATTTT. Translated: CATAYGGNPTDTQYF.

This sequence joins TRBV6-5 and TRBJ1-4; D unclear. This CDR3 has 15 amino acids. The V gene lost 5 bases and the J gene lost 7 bases, with 17 bases spanning the gap. Germline values: CDR1 MNHEY, CDR2 SVGAGI. CDR3 in DNA: TGTGCCAGCAGTCGTCCTTCGGTACCTAGTGAAAAACTGTTTTTT. Protein sequence: CASSRPSVPSEKLFF.

Comments on this clone: Compared with germline, one end of the junction differs, possibly owing to a read error. This chain links TRBV9 with TRBJ2-3, with D tentatively TRBD2 (5 bases). Germline assignment: CDR1 SGDLS and CDR2 YYNGEE. The CDR3 is made up of 14 amino acids. CDR3 DNA sequence: TGTGCCAGCAACGTACTAGGAAGCACAGATACGCAGTATTTT. It yields the protein CASNVLGSTDTQYF.

The V and J genes are TRBV5-1 and TRBJ1-2, with 7 bases aligning to TRBD1. The junction had 4 bases not matched to a gene; V was cut back by 0 bases and J by 8 bases. The CDR3 sequence is 13 residues long. In germline, CDR1 is SGHRS, CDR2 YFSETQ. CDR3 amino acids: CASSLGQGSGYTF. CDR3 nucleotides: TGCGCCAGCAGCTTGGGACAGGGCTCCGGCTACACCTTC.

This chain connects TRBV6-5 to TRBJ2-7, with TRBD2 identical over 8 bases. The CDR3 is made up of 14 amino acids. CDR1 and CDR2 from the germline V gene are MNHEY and SVGAGI. V lost 8 bases and J lost 5; bases outside the gene matches: 11. CDR3 sequence reads: CASSRGGSGNEQYF. The CDR3 DNA is TGTGCCAGCTCCCGCGGGGGGAGTGGCAACGAGCAGTACTTC.

In DNA form, the CDR3 reads TGTGCCAGCCACGGGTACTATGGCTACACCTTC. It specifies CASHGYYGYTF. V and J are TRBV25-1 and TRBJ1-2; D is undetermined. Trimming left V 8 bases short and J 3 bases short, with 7 bases between. Per germline, CDR1 MGHDK and CDR2 SYGVNS. This CDR3 has 11 residues.

This clone was picked up a small number of times. In nucleotides, the CDR3 is TGTGCCAGCCGATCCAAGACTTATAGCAATCAGCCCCAGCATTTT. This gives the protein CASRSKTYSNQPQHF. V and J are TRBV19 and TRBJ1-5; D unresolved. The ends were cut back, 9 bases at V and 0 bases at J, with 15 bases in the middle. Germline V gene data show CDR1 as LNHDA and CDR2 as SQIVND (reference sequence). This CDR3 contains 15 residues.

This clone has just a few counts. The chain employs TRBV6-2 or TRBV6-3 and TRBJ1-1; perhaps TRBD1 as D (5 bases). CDR1 MNHEY and CDR2 SVGEGT come from the germline V gene. This CDR3 has 14 amino acids. The ends were cut back, 2 bases at V and 4 bases at J, with 11 bases in the middle. The CDR3 coding sequence is TGTGCCAGCAGTTACCACGAAAGGGGCACTGAAGCTTTCTTT. This codes for CASSYHERGTEAFF.

This clone was recorded only once. CDR3 sequence: CAWGSSGQPQHF. DNA for the CDR3: TGTGCCTGGGGGAGTAGCGGGCAGCCCCAGCATTTT. The V and J genes are TRBV30 and TRBJ1-5; D is uncertain. Germline V gene sequence: CDR1 GTSNPN, CDR2 SVGIG (reference sequence). The CDR3 loop spans 12 amino acids. Trimming removed 5 bases from V and 7 bases from J, with 12 bases in between.

This clone occurred once. The CDR3 coding sequence is TGTGCCAGCAGCGGGAAGGGGGAGGAGACCCAGTACTTC. Translating it yields CASSGKGEETQYF. The chain has TRBV9 and TRBJ2-5; TRBD1 might be the D (6 bases). The V gene lost 3 bases and the J gene lost 5 bases, with 11 bases spanning the gap. This CDR3 spans 13 amino acids. The germline V gene has CDR1 SGDLS and CDR2 YYNGEE. Full variable domain (outside the CDR3, taken from reference TRBV9 and TRBJ2-5): DSGVTQTPKHLITATGQRVTLRCSPRSGDLSVYWYQQSLDQGLQFLIQYYNGEERAKGNILERFSAQQFPDLHSELNLSSLELGDSALYFCASSGKGEETQYFGPGTRLLVL.

The chain employs TRBV24-1 and TRBJ2-1; tentative D call: TRBD1 (5 bases). Germline V CDR1 and CDR2: KGHDR, SFDVKD. Trimming pared 6 bases from V and 5 bases from J, leaving 13 bases between. The CDR3 runs 14 residues. CDR3 sequence: CATSYAGPHNEQFF. The CDR3 region has the DNA TGTGCCACCAGTTACGCAGGGCCCCACAATGAGCAGTTCTTC.

The CDR3 DNA is TGTGCCAGCTCACCTACCTCGGGCTCCTACAATGAGCAGTTCTTC. This sequence encodes CASSPTSGSYNEQFF. The chain has TRBV18 and TRBJ2-1; D remains ambiguous. Germline values: CDR1 KGHSH, CDR2 LQKENI. The germline V and J ends were trimmed by 3 bases and 0 bases, with 9 bases remaining between them. The CDR3 sequence is 15 residues long. The variable domain in full, with the rest retrieved from reference TRBV18 and TRBJ2-1, is NAGVMQNPRHLVRRRGQEARLRCSPMKGHSHVYWYRQLPEEGLKFMVYLQKENIIDESGMPKERFSAEFPKEGPSILRIQQVVRGDSAAYFCASSPTSGSYNEQFFGPGTRLTVL.

The chain is built from TRBV14 and TRBJ1-1, with a weak D call TRBD1 (6 bases). CDR1 SGHDN and CDR2 FVKESK come from the germline V gene. CDR3 length: 13 residues. V was trimmed by 2 bases and J by 8 bases, leaving 12 bases between them. In nucleotides, the CDR3 is TGTGCCAGCAGCCAATTTACAGGGTTCGAAGCTTTCTTT. This encodes CASSQFTGFEAFF.

The chain combines TRBV20-1 with TRBJ2-2; D possibly corresponds to TRBD2 (6 bases). In germline, CDR1 is DFQATT, CDR2 SNEGSKA (reference sequence). Trimming cost V 7 bases and J 8 bases, with 11 bases left between them. This CDR3 is built from 11 residues. CDR3 DNA sequence: TGCAGTGGAAATAGCGGTGGGGAGCTGTTTTTT. Amino acid sequence: CSGNSGGELFF.

The rearrangement links TRBV4-1 to TRBJ1-1; no clear D gene. V was pared by 3 bases and J by 0 bases, with 8 bases between. Germline CDR1 reads MGHRA; CDR2 reads YSYEKL. CDR3 size: 14 residues. As DNA, the CDR3 is TGCGCCAGCAGCCAGCGGATCCTGAACACTGAAGCTTTCTTT. Its translation is CASSQRILNTEAFF.

CDR3 sequence: CASGQPGTLYGYTF. In DNA form, the CDR3 reads TGTGCCAGTGGGCAACCGGGGACTCTTTATGGCTACACCTTC. The rearrangement links TRBV6-5 to TRBJ1-2; tentatively, D is TRBD1 (5 bases). This CDR3 region has 14 residues. V was trimmed by 9 bases and J by 5 bases, leaving 19 bases between them. Germline V gene lookup returns CDR1 MNHEY and CDR2 SVGAGI.

This clone was recorded a few times. The CDR3, as DNA: TGTGCCAGCAGCTTGGGTTTAGCGGGAACCGGGGAGCTGTTTTTT. Translation gives CASSLGLAGTGELFF. The chain links TRBV5-6 to TRBJ2-2; 8 bases are a match to TRBD2. The germline gives CDR1 SGHDT, CDR2 YYEEEE. This CDR3 is built from 15 residues. Losses at the gene ends were 0 bases for V and 5 bases for J; bases not matched to a gene: 3.

This rearrangement joins TRBV1 to TRBJ2-3; the tabulated D call, TRBD2, remains unverified against the DNA. TRBV1 is a recognized pseudogene. The CDR3 loop spans 13 amino acids. The CDR3 DNA reads as TGCACCAGCAGCCAAGACTTCACAGATACGCAGTATTTT. Translation: CTSSQDFTDTQYF.

J is TRBJ1-2 and V is TRBV6-6; weak D call: TRBD1 (6 bases). CDR1 and CDR2 (germline): MNHNY, SVGAGI (reference sequence). There are 13 residues in the CDR3. Trimming removed 1 base from V and 6 bases from J, with 9 bases in between. CDR3 in DNA: TGTGCCAGCAGTTACTTGGCAGGGGATGGCTACACCTTC. Its protein is CASSYLAGDGYTF.

The rearrangement links TRBV6-6 to TRBJ2-1; unclear D gene. With 6 bases removed from V and 1 base from J, the gap between germline ends came to 13 bases. This CDR3 has 15 amino acids. The germline V gene encodes CDR1 MNHNY and CDR2 SVGAGI (reference sequence). CDR3 region: CASSFAAQSYNEQFF. The CDR3 DNA sequence: TGTGCCAGCAGCTTTGCGGCGCAGTCCTACAATGAGCAGTTCTTC.